Listed here is a single T cell receptor (beta chain). The table lists this clone with a count of one. What this receptor recognizes is not known. It has no much larger one-base neighbor in the sample; base qualities were not kept. Other DNA sequences in the same sample also yield this CDR3. The CDR3 contains 14 residues, cysteine and phenylalanine counted. Only the CDR3 region is kept as DNA, spanning 42 bases read in frame from base 1. Relative to germline, V is missing 5 bases and J is missing 3 bases, with 4 bases of the junction outside any gene match. From a lookup of the germline V gene, CDR1 and CDR2 are SGHAT and FQNNGV. The donors were included in the validation cohort of some 110 subjects, a group kept apart from the roughly 730-subject first cohort. Library prep was done by the immunoSEQ multiplex PCR assay. The authors processed their data as follows. A statistical classification framework was developed to diagnose cytomegalovirus status using the catalog of TCR beta chain sequences. TCRdb retrieved this table from immuneACCESS and kept in-frame rearrangements only. Not all clones are present; in checked studies, unresolved V genes account for under half, and no reason is known for the remainder. Clone size and the V and J calls come from that table; the DNA yielded D and trimming. Across this sample there are around 250,000 clones, with about 92% seen only once. 3% to 3.5% of the sample goes to the ten largest clones.

This sample was included in a study of cytomegalovirus exposure and HLA in healthy donors (dated by TCRdb to about 2017). Regarding the research as a whole: According to a later analysis, the 120 or so validation repertoires were produced on the same platform as the roughly 720 repertoires of the first cohort. The study aimed to test whether cataloging public T cell receptors could reveal signatures of past pathogen exposure. High-throughput TCR immunosequencing, statistical association of individual TCRs with disease status, and machine learning were combined to predict cytomegalovirus infection status. A separate validation cohort of some 130 different subjects was used in addition to the roughly 700-subject first cohort. Points the paper makes about the study in general: The classifier was reported to diagnose cytomegalovirus status with high specificity and sensitivity in both the original and validation cohorts. While some public TCRs were present in many individuals, most TCR sequences turned up only very rarely across donors. The authors suggested that the approach could potentially be generalized to other disease states and immunological phenotypes. Of the cluster scores, roughly 95% were above 0 in a later analysis, which found that TCRs clustered in the first cohort also tended to co-occur in the 120 validation repertoires. The study gave a list of 150 to 200 TCR beta chains associated with cytomegalovirus. A few of the identified cytomegalovirus-associated TCR beta chains were confirmed in vitro to be specific for cytomegalovirus antigens. All 120 or so repertoires were used to score co-occurrence in the validation cohort in a later analysis, because that analysis had no HLA typing for the cohort.

The sample taken for sequencing was PBMCs. The origin of this receptor is a woman in her thirties in good health and CMV-seronegative. The chain is made from TRBV11-2 and TRBJ2-7; a stretch of 10 junction bases matches TRBD1. The CDR3 protein sequence reads: CASSTRTGGYEQYF. In nucleotides, the sequence is TGTGCCAGCAGCACAAGGACAGGGGGCTACGAGCAGTACTTC.